This TCR beta chain was captured by sequencing in a study of T cell changes during pregnancy in multiple sclerosis. The CDR3 loop spans 13 amino acids. With 4 bases clipped from V and 6 bases from J, the junction kept 2 bases outside the gene matches. The germline V gene encodes CDR1 MNHEY and CDR2 SMNVEV (reference sequence). The table came from immunoSEQ multiplex PCR; TCRdb's copy has only in-frame clones and leaves some out. The sample yields 40,000 to 55,000 clones, approximately 90% seen once. The sequence derives from a female donor with multiple sclerosis, enrolled in a pregnancy study. Sequences were derived from CD4+ T cells from peripheral blood mononuclear cells, sampled after pregnancy. The chain recombines TRBV27 with TRBJ2-3; 9 nucleotides match TRBD2. CDR3 in DNA: TGTGCCAGCAGTTGGCGGGAGGGGGATACGCAGTATTTT. Translated, it gives CASSWREGDTQYF.